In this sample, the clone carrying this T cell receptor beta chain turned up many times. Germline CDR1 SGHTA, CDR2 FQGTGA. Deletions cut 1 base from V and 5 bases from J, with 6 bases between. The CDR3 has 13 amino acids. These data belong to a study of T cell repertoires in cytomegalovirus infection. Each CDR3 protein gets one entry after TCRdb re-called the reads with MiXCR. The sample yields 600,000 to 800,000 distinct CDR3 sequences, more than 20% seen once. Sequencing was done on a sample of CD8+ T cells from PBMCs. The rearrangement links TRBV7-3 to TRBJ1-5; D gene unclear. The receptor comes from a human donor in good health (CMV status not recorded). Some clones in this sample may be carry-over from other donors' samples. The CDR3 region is CASSLNIDQPQHF. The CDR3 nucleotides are TGTGCCAGCAGCTTAAATATAGATCAGCCCCAGCATTTT.